This T cell receptor beta chain originates from a study of naive and memory T cell subsets. Study results and caveats: A few larger clonotypes appeared in naive repertoires, especially CD8, possibly memory cells re-expressing CD45RA.

Both TRBC1 and TRBC2 were covered by a beta constant-region primer of two equimolar oligonucleotides. Four rounds of PCR amplified the ligated cDNA using nested alpha and beta constant-region primers plus SP2. Each CDR3 protein is one row after TCRdb ran MiXCR on the UMI-ligation and nested PCR reads. The sample records around 140,000 distinct CDR3 sequences, more than 15% being singletons. The sample holds a few counts of this clonotype. What it recognizes is unknown. Sequenced material: naive CD8+ T cells from blood. The clonotype originates from a human donor in good health.

DNA of the CDR3: TGCAGCGTTGAAGACCAGGGGGGATTTACCGATACGCAGTATTTT. Its translation: CSVEDQGGFTDTQYF. This sequence joins TRBV29-1 and TRBJ2-3, with a weak D call TRBD1 (7 bases). V shed 0 bases and J shed 6 bases, with 16 bases lying between them. Looked up from germline, CDR1 is SQVTM and CDR2 is ANQGSEA. CDR3 length: 15 residues.